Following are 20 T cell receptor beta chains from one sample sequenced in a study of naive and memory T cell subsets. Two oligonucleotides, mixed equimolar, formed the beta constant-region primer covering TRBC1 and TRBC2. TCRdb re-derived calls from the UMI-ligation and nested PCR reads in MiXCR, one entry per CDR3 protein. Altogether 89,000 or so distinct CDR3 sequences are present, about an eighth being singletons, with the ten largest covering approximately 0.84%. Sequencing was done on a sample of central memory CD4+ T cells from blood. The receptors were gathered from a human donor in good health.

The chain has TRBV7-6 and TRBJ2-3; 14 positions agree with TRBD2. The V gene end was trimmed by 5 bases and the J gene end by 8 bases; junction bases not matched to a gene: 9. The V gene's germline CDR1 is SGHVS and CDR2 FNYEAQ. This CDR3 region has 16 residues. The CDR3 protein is CASSPRSTSGRGTQYF. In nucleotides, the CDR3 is TGTGCCAGCAGCCCCCGGTCGACTAGCGGGAGGGGTACGCAGTATTTT.

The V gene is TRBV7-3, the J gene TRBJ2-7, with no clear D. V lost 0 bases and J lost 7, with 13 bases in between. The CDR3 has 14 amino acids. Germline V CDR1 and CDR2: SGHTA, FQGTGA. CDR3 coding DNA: TGTGCCAGCAGCTTAACCGGACCGGGTTCTGAGCAGTACTTC. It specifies CASSLTGPGSEQYF.

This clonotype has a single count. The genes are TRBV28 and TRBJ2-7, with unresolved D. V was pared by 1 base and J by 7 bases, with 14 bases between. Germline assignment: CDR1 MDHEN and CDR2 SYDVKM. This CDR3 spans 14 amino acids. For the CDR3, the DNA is TGTGCCAGCAGTTTATTGGGCGCGTGGTGGGAGCAGTACTTC. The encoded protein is CASSLLGAWWEQYF. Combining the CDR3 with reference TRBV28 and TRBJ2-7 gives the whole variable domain DVKVTQSSRYLVKRTGEKVFLECVQDMDHENMFWYRQDPGLGLRLIYFSYDVKMKEKGDIPEGYSVSREKKERFSLILESASTNQTSMYLCASSLLGAWWEQYFGPGTRLTVT.

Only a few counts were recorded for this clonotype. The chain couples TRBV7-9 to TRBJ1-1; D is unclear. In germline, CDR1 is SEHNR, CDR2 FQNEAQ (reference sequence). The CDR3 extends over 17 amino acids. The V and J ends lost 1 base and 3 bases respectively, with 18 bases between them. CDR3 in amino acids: CASSLGGGRARDTEAFF. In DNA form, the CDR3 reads TGTGCCAGCAGCTTAGGTGGAGGGAGAGCGAGGGACACTGAAGCTTTCTTT.

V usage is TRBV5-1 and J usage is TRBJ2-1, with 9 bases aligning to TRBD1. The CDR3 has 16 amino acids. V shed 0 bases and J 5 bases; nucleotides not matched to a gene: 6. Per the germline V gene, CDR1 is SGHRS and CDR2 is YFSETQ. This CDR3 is CASSLEWDRDDNEQFF. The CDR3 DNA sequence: TGCGCCAGCAGCTTGGAATGGGACAGGGATGACAATGAGCAGTTCTTC.

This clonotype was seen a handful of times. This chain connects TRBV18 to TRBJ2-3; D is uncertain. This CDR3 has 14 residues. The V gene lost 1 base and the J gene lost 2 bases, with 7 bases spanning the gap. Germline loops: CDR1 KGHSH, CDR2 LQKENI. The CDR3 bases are TGTGCCAGCTCACCACGAACTAACACAGATACGCAGTATTTT. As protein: CASSPRTNTDTQYF.

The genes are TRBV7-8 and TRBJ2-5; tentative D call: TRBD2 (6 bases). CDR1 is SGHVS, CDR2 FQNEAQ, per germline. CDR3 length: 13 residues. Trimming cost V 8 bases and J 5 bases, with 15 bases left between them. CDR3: CASHPAGSETQYF. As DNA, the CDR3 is TGTGCCAGCCACCCGGCGGGGAGCGAGACCCAGTACTTC. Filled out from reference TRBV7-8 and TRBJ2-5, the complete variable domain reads GAGVSQSPRYKVAKRGQDVALRCDPISGHVSLFWYQQALGQGPEFLTYFQNEAQLDKSGLPSDRFFAERPEGSVSTLKIQRTQQEDSAVYLCASHPAGSETQYFGPGTRLLVL.

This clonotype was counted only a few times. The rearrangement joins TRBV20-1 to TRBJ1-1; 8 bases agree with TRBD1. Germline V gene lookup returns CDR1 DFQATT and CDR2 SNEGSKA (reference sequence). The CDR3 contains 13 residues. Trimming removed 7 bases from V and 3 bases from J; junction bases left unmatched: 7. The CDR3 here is CSGPTGAHTEAFF. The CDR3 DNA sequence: TGCAGTGGCCCGACAGGGGCCCACACTGAAGCTTTCTTT.

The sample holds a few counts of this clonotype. The CDR3 spells CASSELAQYF. The DNA of the CDR3 is TGTGCCAGCAGTGAACTGGCGCAGTATTTT. V and J are TRBV6-1 and TRBJ2-3; D gene unclear. This CDR3 has 10 residues. The germline gives CDR1 MNHNS, CDR2 SASEGT. Trimming took off 2 bases at V and 10 bases at J, with 4 bases between the two ends.

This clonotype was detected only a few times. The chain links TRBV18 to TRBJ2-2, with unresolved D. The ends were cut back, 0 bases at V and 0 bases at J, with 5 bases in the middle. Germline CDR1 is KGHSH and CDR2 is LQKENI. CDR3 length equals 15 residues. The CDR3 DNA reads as TGTGCCAGCTCACCACCCGGATCGAACACCGGGGAGCTGTTTTTT. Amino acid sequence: CASSPPGSNTGELFF. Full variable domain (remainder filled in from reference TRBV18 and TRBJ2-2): NAGVMQNPRHLVRRRGQEARLRCSPMKGHSHVYWYRQLPEEGLKFMVYLQKENIIDESGMPKERFSAEFPKEGPSILRIQQVVRGDSAAYFCASSPPGSNTGELFFGEGSRLTVL.

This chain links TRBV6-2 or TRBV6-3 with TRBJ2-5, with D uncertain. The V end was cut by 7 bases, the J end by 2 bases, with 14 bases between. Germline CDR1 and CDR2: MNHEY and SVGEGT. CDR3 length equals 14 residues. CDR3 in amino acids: CASTLWAGQETQYF. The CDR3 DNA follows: TGTGCCAGCACCTTATGGGCCGGGCAAGAGACCCAGTACTTC.

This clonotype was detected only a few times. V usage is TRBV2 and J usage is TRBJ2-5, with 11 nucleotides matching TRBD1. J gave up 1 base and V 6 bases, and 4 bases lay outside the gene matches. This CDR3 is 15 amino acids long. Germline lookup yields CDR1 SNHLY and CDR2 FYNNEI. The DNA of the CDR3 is TGTGCCAGCAGGGTCGGGACAGGGGGCCAAGAGACCCAGTACTTC. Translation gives CASRVGTGGQETQYF.

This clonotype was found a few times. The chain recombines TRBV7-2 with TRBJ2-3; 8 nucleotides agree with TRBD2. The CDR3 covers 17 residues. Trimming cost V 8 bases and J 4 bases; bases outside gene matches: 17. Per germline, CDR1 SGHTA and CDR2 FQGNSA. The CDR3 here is CASCSREGFAVSDTQYF. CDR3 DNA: TGTGCCAGCTGCTCCCGGGAGGGTTTCGCAGTGTCAGATACGCAGTATTTT. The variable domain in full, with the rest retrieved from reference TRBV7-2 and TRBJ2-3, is GAGVSQSPSNKVTEKGKDVELRCDPISGHTALYWYRQSLGQGLEFLIYFQGNSAPDKSGLPSDRFSAERTGGSVSTLTIQRTQQEDSAVYLCASCSREGFAVSDTQYFGPGTRLTVL.

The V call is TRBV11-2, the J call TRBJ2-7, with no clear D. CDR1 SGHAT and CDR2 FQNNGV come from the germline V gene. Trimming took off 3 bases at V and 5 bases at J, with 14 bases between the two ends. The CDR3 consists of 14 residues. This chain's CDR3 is CASSLVSISDEQYF. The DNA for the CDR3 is TGTGCCAGCAGCTTGGTGAGCATCTCGGACGAGCAGTACTTC.

The CDR3 DNA reads TGCAGCGTTGCTAGCGGGAGGCGGGGTACCACAGATACGCAGTATTTT. The encoded protein is CSVASGRRGTTDTQYF. The J gene is TRBJ2-3, the V gene TRBV29-1; 11 bases match TRBD2. CDR1 is SQVTM, CDR2 ANQGSEA, per germline. The V and J ends lost 4 bases and 2 bases, in that order; junction bases with no gene match: 8. The CDR3 sequence is 16 residues long.

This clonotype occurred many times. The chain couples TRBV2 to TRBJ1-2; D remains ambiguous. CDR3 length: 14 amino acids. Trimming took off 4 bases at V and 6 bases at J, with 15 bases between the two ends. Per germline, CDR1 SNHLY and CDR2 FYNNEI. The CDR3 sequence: CASSGSRENDGYTF. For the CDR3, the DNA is TGTGCCAGCAGTGGTAGTAGGGAAAACGATGGCTACACCTTC.

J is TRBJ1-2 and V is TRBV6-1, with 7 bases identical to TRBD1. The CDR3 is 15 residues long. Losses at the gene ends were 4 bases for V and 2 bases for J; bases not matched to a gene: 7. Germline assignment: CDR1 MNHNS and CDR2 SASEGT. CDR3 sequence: CASSGVGGGNYGYTF. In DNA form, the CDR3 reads TGTGCCAGCAGTGGAGTGGGAGGGGGCAACTATGGCTACACCTTC.

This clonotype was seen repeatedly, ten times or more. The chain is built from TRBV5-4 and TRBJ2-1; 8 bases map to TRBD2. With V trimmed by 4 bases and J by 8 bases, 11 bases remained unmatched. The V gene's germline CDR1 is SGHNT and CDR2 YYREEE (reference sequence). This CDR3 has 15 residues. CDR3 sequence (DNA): TGTGCCAGCAGCCCGGAGGGACTAGGGGTCGATGAGCAGTTCTTC. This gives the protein CASSPEGLGVDEQFF.

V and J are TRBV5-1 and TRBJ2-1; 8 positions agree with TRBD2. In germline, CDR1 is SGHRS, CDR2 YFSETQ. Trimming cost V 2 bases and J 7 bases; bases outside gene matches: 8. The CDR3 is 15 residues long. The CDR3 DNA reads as TGCGCCAGCAGCTTTAGCGGGAAGGCCCTAAATGAGCAGTTCTTC. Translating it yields CASSFSGKALNEQFF.

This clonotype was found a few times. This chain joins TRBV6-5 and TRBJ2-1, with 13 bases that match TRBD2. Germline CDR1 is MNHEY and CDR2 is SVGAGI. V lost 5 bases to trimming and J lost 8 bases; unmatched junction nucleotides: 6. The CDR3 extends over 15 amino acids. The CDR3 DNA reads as TGTGCCAGCAGTCCACGGACTAGCGGGAGTGATGAGCAGTTCTTC. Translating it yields CASSPRTSGSDEQFF.